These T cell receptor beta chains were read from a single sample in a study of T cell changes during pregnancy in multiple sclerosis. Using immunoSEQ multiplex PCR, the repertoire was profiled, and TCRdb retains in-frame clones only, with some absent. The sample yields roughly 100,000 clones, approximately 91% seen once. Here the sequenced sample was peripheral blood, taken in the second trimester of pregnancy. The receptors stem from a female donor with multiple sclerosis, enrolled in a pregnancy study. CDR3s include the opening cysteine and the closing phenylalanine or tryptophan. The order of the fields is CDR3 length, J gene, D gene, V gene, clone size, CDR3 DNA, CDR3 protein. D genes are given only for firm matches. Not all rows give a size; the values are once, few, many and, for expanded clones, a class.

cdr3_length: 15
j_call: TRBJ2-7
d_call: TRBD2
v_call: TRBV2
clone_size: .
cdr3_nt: TGTGCCAGCAGTGCACTAGGGACTAGCGGTTACGAGCAGTACTTC
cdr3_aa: CASSALGTSGYEQYF

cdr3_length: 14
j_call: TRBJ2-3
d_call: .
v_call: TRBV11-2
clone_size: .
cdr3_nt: TGTGCCAGCAGCCCAATGACGGGAACAGATACGCAGTATTTT
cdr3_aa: CASSPMTGTDTQYF

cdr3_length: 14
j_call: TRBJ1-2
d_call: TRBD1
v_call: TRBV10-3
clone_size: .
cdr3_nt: TGTGCCATCAGCGCCGGGACAGCTAACTATGGCTACACCTTC
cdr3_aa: CAISAGTANYGYTF

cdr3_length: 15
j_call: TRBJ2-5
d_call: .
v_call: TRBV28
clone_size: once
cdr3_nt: TGTGCCAGCAGTTTAAAACCACAGGGTCGAGAGACCCAGTACTTC
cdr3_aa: CASSLKPQGRETQYF

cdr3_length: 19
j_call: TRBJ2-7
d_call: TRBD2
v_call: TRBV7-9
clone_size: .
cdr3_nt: TGTGCCAGCAGCTGGACTAGCGGGAGCACTGTTCGTAGCTCCTACGAGCAGTACTTC
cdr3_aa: CASSWTSGSTVRSSYEQYF

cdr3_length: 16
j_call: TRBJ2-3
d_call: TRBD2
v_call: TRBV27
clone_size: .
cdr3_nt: TGTGCCAGCAGCCTTGGACTAGCGGAAATCACCCATACGCAGTATTTT
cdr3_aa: CASSLGLAEITHTQYF

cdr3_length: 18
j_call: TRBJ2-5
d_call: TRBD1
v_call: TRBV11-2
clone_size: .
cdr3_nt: TGTGCCAGCAGCTTAGTTTGGGGACAGGGAGGAAGGCAAGAGACCCAGTACTTC
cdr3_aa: CASSLVWGQGGRQETQYF

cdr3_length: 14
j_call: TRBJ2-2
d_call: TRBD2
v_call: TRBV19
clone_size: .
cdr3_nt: TGTGCCAGTGGGACTAGCGCGTACACCGGGGAGCTGTTTTTT
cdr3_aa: CASGTSAYTGELFF

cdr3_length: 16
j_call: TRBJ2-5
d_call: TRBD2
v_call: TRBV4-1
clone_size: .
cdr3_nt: TGCGCCAGCAGCAAACTCCATCTAGCGGGAGAAGAGACCCAGTACTTC
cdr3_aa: CASSKLHLAGEETQYF

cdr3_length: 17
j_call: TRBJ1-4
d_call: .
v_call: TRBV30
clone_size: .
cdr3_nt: TGTGCCTGGAGCTACACGGGCCCCGTGGGGCTTAATGAAAAACTGTTTTTT
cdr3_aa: CAWSYTGPVGLNEKLFF

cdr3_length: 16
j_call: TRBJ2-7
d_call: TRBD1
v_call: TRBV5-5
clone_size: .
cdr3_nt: TGTGCCAGCAGTCGCCAGGGTGGGGGACAGCTAAACGAGCAGTACTTC
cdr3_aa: CASSRQGGGQLNEQYF

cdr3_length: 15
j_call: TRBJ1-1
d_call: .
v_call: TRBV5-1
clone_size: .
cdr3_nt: TGCGCCAGCAGCTTTTCGGGGAATTATAACACTGAAGCTTTCTTT
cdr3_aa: CASSFSGNYNTEAFF

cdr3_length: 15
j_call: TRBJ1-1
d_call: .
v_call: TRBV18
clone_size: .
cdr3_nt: TGTGCCAGCTCACCAGTGACAGATTCAGGCACTGAAGCTTTCTTT
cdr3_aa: CASSPVTDSGTEAFF

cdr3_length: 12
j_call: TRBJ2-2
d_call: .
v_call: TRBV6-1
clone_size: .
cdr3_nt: TGTGCCAGTGGGAGGCGGGCCGGGGAGCTGTTTTTT
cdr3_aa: CASGRRAGELFF

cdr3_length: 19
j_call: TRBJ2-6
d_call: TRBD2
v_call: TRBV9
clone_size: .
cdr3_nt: TGTGCCAGCAGCTCGGGGGGGGCAGGGATCTTGTCTGGGGCCAACGTCCTGACTTTC
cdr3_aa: CASSSGGAGILSGANVLTF

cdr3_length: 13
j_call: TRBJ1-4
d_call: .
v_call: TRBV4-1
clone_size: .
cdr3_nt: TGCGCCAGCAGCCAAGCCCTTCCCGAAAAACTGTTTTTT
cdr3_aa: CASSQALPEKLFF

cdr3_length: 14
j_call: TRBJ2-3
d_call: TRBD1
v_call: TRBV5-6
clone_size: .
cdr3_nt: TGTGCCAGCAGCTTAATAGGGACAGCTAATACGCAGTATTTT
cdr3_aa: CASSLIGTANTQYF

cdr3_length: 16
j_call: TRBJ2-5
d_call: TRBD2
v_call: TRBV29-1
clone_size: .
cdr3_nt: TGCAGCTCAAGGGGGGGGGCTAGCGGGAACCAAGAGACCCAGTACTTC
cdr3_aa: CSSRGGASGNQETQYF

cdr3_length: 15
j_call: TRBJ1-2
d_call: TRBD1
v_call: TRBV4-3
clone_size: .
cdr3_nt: TGCGCCAGCAGCCAAGAAACGCAGGGGGCGAGGGGCTACACCTTC
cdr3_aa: CASSQETQGARGYTF

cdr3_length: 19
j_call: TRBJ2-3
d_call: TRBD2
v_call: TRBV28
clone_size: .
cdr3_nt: TGTGCCAGCAGTTTTCTCGGTTCCTTGGGAGCGGGGATCCCAGATACGCAGTATTTT
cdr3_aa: CASSFLGSLGAGIPDTQYF

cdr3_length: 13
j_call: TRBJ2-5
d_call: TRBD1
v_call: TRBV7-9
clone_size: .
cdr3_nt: TGTGCCAGCACAACAGGGGGTGGGGAGACCCAGTACTTC
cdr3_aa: CASTTGGGETQYF

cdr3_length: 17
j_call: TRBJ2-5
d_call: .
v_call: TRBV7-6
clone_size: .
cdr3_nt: TGTGCCAGCAGTATAGGTCGGGGTGGCTTTGTTGAGGAGACCCAGTACTTC
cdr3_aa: CASSIGRGGFVEETQYF

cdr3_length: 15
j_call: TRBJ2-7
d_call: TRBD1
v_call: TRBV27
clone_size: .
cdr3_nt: TGTGCCAGCAGCTCTATCCGGGACAGTGCCTACGAGCAGTACTTC
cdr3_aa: CASSSIRDSAYEQYF

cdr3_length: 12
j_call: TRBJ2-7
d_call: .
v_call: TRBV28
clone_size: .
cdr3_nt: TGTGCCAGCAGCGTCGGTTCACACGAGCAGTACTTC
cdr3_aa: CASSVGSHEQYF

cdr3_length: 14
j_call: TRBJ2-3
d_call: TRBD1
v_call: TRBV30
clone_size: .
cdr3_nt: TGTGCCTGGAGGATACAGGGGGTGGCGGGGTCACAGTATTTT
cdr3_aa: CAWRIQGVAGSQYF

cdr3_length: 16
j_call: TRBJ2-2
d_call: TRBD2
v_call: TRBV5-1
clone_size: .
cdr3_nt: TGCGCCAGCCGCACCTCTGGACTAGACGGTCCCGGGGAGCTGTTTTTT
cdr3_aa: CASRTSGLDGPGELFF

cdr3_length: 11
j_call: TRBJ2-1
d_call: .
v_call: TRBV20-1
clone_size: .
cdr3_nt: TGCAGTGCTCGACAGGTGAATGAGCAGTTCTTC
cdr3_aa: CSARQVNEQFF

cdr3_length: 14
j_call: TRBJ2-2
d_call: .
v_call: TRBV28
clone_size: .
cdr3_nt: TGTGCCAGCAGTTTAGCTGGAAGGGGCCGGGAGCTGTTTTTT
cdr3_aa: CASSLAGRGRELFF

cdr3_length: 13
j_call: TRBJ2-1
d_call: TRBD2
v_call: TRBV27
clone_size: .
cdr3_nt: TGTGCCAGCATAGCGGGAGACGGCGATGAGCAGTTCTTC
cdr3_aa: CASIAGDGDEQFF

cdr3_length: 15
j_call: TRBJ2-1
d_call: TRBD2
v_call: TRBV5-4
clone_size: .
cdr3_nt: TGTGCCAGCAGCTCTCTAGCGGGCCCTTACAATGAGCAGTTCTTC
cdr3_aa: CASSSLAGPYNEQFF

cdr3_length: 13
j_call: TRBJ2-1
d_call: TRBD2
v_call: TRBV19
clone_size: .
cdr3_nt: TGTGCCAGTACCCATGGACTAGTTGGCGAGCAGTTCTTC
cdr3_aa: CASTHGLVGEQFF

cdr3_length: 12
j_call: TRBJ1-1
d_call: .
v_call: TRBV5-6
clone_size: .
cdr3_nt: TGTGCCAGCAGCTGGGGCGTCACTGAAGCTTTCTTT
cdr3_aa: CASSWGVTEAFF

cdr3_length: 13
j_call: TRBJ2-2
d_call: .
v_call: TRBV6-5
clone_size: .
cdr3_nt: TGTGCCAGCAGTTGGAGGCCCCCCGGGGAGCTGTTTTTT
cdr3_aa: CASSWRPPGELFF

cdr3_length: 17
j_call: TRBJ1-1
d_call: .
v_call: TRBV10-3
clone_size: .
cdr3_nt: TGTGCCATCAGTCGATTATCCCCCACAGGGATGAACACTGAAGCTTTCTTT
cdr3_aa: CAISRLSPTGMNTEAFF

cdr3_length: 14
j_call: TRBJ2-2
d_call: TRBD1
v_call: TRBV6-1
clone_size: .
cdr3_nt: TGTGCCAGCAGCCCCGACGGACAGGCCGGGGAGCTGTTTTTT
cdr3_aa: CASSPDGQAGELFF

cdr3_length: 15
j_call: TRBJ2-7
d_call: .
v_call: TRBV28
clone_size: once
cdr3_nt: TGTGCCAGCAGCCGAGACCGGGGACAACGAGGATCGCAGTACTTC
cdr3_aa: CASSRDRGQRGSQYF

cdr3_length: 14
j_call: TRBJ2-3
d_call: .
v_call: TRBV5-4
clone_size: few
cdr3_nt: TGTGCCAGCAGCTTGTTTCAGGGTTTCGCTATGCAGTATTTT
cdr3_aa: CASSLFQGFAMQYF

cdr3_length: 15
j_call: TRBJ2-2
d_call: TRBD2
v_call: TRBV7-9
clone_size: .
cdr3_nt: TGTGCCAGCAGCCGGGGACTAGCGGGGCCCGGGGAGCTGTTTTTT
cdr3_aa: CASSRGLAGPGELFF

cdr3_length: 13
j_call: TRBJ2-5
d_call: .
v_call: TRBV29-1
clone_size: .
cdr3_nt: TGCAGCGTTGAACCGGTGCGGGGAGAGACCCAGTACTTC
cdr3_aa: CSVEPVRGETQYF

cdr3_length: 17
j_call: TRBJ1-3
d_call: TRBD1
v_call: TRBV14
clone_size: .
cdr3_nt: TGTGCCAGCAGCCAAGACAGGGGGCAAGGATCTGGAAACACCATATATTTT
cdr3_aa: CASSQDRGQGSGNTIYF

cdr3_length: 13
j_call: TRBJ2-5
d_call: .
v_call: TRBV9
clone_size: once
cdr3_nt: TGTGCCAGCAGCGTAGGAGTAGTGGAGACCCAGTACTTC
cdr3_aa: CASSVGVVETQYF

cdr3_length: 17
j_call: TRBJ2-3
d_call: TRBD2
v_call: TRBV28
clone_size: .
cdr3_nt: TGTGCCAGCACCCACCCTTCTCGCGGGAGGGCCTTAGATACGCAGTATTTT
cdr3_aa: CASTHPSRGRALDTQYF